Shown below are 20 T cell receptor beta chains from a single sample sequenced in a study of cytomegalovirus exposure and HLA in healthy donors. Vbeta (60) and Jbeta (13) primers were used in the PCR. Using immunoSEQ multiplex PCR, the repertoire was profiled, and TCRdb retains in-frame clones only, with some absent. The sample lists about 180,000 clones; around three quarters were seen once. The sample comprised PBMCs. Receptor source: a woman between 40 and 55 years old in good health and CMV-seronegative.

This clone was detected ten times or more. The chain joins TRBV5-8 to TRBJ1-5; TRBD1 matches 7 bases. CDR3 size: 15 residues. Germline V CDR1 and CDR2: SGHTS, YDEGEE. Trimming removed 1 base from V and 6 bases from J; junction bases left unmatched: 7. The CDR3 nucleotides are TGTGCCAGCAGCTTGAGAGGGGGCAGCGTTCAGCCCCAGCATTTT. It specifies CASSLRGGSVQPQHF.

This clone was seen more than once but under ten times. The chain recombines TRBV7-3 with TRBJ2-1; 8 nucleotides align to TRBD2. The CDR3 is 13 residues long. Germline trimming cut 4 bases from V and 9 bases from J; bases unmatched to any gene: 5. Looked up from germline, CDR1 is SGHTA and CDR2 is FQGTGA. The CDR3 DNA is TGTGCCAGCAGCTATCGGGGGGGTGGTGAGCAGTTCTTC. Translating it yields CASSYRGGGEQFF.

The chain carries TRBV7-9 and TRBJ1-1; D not resolved. The germline gives CDR1 SEHNR, CDR2 FQNEAQ (reference sequence). V was trimmed by 1 base and J by 1 base, leaving 16 bases between them. The CDR3 is 17 amino acids. CDR3 coding DNA: TGTGCCAGCAGCTTAGATCCCTCCCTGTTCGGGAACACTGAAGCTTTCTTT. It encodes CASSLDPSLFGNTEAFF.

The chain recombines TRBV2 with TRBJ2-1; the match to TRBD2 covers 7 bases. The CDR3 contains 18 residues. V shed 0 bases, J shed 9 bases, and the junction held 17 bases outside the gene matches. Germline-derived CDR1 and CDR2 are SNHLY and FYNNEI. The CDR3 here is CASSEAMAGLGRGSEQFF. The CDR3 region has the DNA TGTGCCAGCAGTGAAGCGATGGCCGGACTAGGTCGGGGTAGTGAGCAGTTCTTC.

The genes are TRBV28 and TRBJ2-2; 7 nucleotides line up with TRBD1. This CDR3 spans 15 amino acids. Germline V gives CDR1 MDHEN, CDR2 SYDVKM. V lost 6 bases to trimming and J lost 4 bases; unmatched junction nucleotides: 8. This CDR3 reads CASRRGGAGTGELFF. The CDR3 DNA is TGTGCCAGCAGACGAGGGGGCGCCGGCACCGGGGAGCTGTTTTTT.

The chain uses TRBV6-1 and TRBJ2-1, with TRBD2 as a possible D gene (6 bases). Germline-derived CDR1 and CDR2 are MNHNS and SASEGT. The CDR3 is 15 residues long. V lost 6 bases and J lost 3, with 15 bases in between. CDR3 loop: CASSARTTNYNEQFF. CDR3 bases: TGTGCCAGCAGCGCCCGGACTACCAACTACAATGAGCAGTTCTTC.

The rearrangement links TRBV5-5 to TRBJ2-7; possibly TRBD2 for D (5 bases). V lost 10 bases, J lost 3 bases, and 17 bases lay in between. CDR3 length: 13 amino acids. Germline V gene lookup returns CDR1 SGHKS and CDR2 YYEKEE (reference sequence). DNA of the CDR3: TGTGCCGGAAGCTCGGGCGCGGGCTACGAGCAGTACTTC. Its protein is CAGSSGAGYEQYF.

This clone appeared a single time. The V gene is TRBV5-6, the J gene TRBJ2-1, with a tentative D call TRBD1 (6 bases). V was clipped by 4 bases and J by 14 bases, with 19 bases between them. This CDR3 comprises 13 residues. In germline, CDR1 is SGHDT, CDR2 YYEEEE. CDR3 residues: CASSPGQPGGEFF. Written as DNA, the CDR3 is TGTGCCAGCAGCCCGGGACAACCCGGAGGTGAGTTCTTC.

The chain has TRBV7-9 and TRBJ2-2, with 7 bases fitting TRBD1. This CDR3 spans 15 amino acids. Per germline, CDR1 SEHNR and CDR2 FQNEAQ (reference sequence). Unmatched junction bases numbered 6, after V lost 3 bases and J lost 5 bases. The CDR3 bases are TGTGCCAGCAGCTTCCAGACACAGGGGACCGGGGAGCTGTTTTTT. This sequence encodes CASSFQTQGTGELFF.

In nucleotides, the CDR3 is TGTGCCAGCAGCCAAATCCCCTGGGCTTCCTACGAGCAGTACTTC. Amino acid sequence: CASSQIPWASYEQYF. This sequence joins TRBV7-2 and TRBJ2-7; no definite D call. V was trimmed by 5 bases and J by 1 base, leaving 15 bases between them. This CDR3 is 15 amino acids long. The germline CDR1 and CDR2 sequences are SGHTA and FQGNSA.

This clone was seen just once. The CDR3: CARSHPGGPGRFGANVLTF. As DNA, the CDR3 is TGTGCCAGAAGCCATCCCGGGGGACCGGGGAGATTTGGGGCCAACGTCCTGACTTTC. The J gene is TRBJ2-6, the V gene TRBV5-3, with a tentative D call TRBD2 (6 bases). TRBV5-3 is recorded as an ORF, its role being uncertain. The length of the CDR3 is 19 residues. Trimming removed 4 bases at V and 3 bases at J, with 23 bases between.

This chain connects TRBV11-2 to TRBJ2-7; possibly TRBD2 for D (5 bases). V lost 2 bases, J lost 4 bases, and 6 bases lay in between. The CDR3 has 12 amino acids. Per the germline V gene, CDR1 is SGHAT and CDR2 is FQNNGV. The CDR3 is CASSLPGYEQYF. The CDR3 DNA sequence: TGTGCCAGCAGCTTACCGGGGTACGAGCAGTACTTC.

V usage is TRBV4-2 and J usage is TRBJ1-1; no reliable D call. CDR3 size: 16 residues. Trimming stripped 3 bases from V and 0 bases from J, with 14 bases between. Germline-derived CDR1 and CDR2 are LGHNA and YNFKEQ. The CDR3: CASSHPSFQLNTEAFF. For the CDR3, the DNA is TGTGCCAGCAGCCACCCCAGTTTTCAGTTGAACACTGAAGCTTTCTTT.

The chain has TRBV6-6 and TRBJ2-5; 7 bases are a match to TRBD1. Trimming cost V 8 bases and J 1 base; bases outside gene matches: 13. The CDR3 length is 16 residues. CDR1 and CDR2 from the germline V gene are MNHNY and SVGAGI (reference sequence). In nucleotides, the CDR3 is TGTGCCAGCCAGTTTAGCACCAGGGACAGCCAAGAGACCCAGTACTTC. This gives the protein CASQFSTRDSQETQYF.

J is TRBJ2-5 and V is TRBV28, with D perhaps matching TRBD1 (5 bases). Germline V lookup: CDR1 MDHEN, CDR2 SYDVKM. The CDR3 is 14 residues long. V gave up 5 bases and J gave up 3 bases, with 13 bases separating them. For the CDR3, the DNA is TGTGCCAGCAGTACCCCGACAGTTAAAGAGACCCAGTACTTC. This gives the protein CASSTPTVKETQYF.

This clone was picked up one time. This chain connects TRBV5-1 to TRBJ1-1, with a possible D match to TRBD1 (6 bases). The germline V gene encodes CDR1 SGHRS and CDR2 YFSETQ. Deletions cut 1 base from V and 1 base from J, with 14 bases between. CDR3 size: 16 residues. The CDR3 DNA reads as TGCGCCAGCAGCTTGTCGGGGGGCTTGGGGAACACTGAAGCTTTCTTT. As protein: CASSLSGGLGNTEAFF.

The chain employs TRBV4-1 and TRBJ2-3; 13 bases align to TRBD2. V dropped 5 bases and J dropped 5; count of bases not matched to a gene: 10. Germline-derived CDR1 and CDR2 are MGHRA and YSYEKL. This CDR3 contains 17 residues. The CDR3 reads CASSKGTSGVNKDTQYF. DNA for the CDR3: TGCGCCAGCAGCAAAGGGACTAGCGGGGTGAATAAAGATACGCAGTATTTT.

Only a few counts were recorded for this clone. This rearrangement joins TRBV2 to TRBJ2-7; 7 bases are shared with TRBD1. Germline V CDR1 and CDR2: SNHLY, FYNNEI. There are 20 residues in the CDR3. The J segment lost 3 bases and the V segment lost 5 bases, leaving 25 bases of the junction unmatched. The CDR3 DNA follows: TGTGCCAGCAGTCTCTACAGGGGCCAGCAGGCTAACCCCAAAGTCTACGAGCAGTACTTC. Protein product: CASSLYRGQQANPKVYEQYF.

J is TRBJ2-2 and V is TRBV4-1; 8 bases map to TRBD2. This CDR3 has 13 amino acids. Germline V gene sequence: CDR1 MGHRA, CDR2 YSYEKL. The V gene end was trimmed by 5 bases and the J gene end by 7 bases; junction bases not matched to a gene: 3. The CDR3 sequence is CASSAREGGELFF. As DNA, the CDR3 is TGCGCCAGCAGCGCCCGGGAGGGCGGGGAGCTGTTTTTT.

This rearrangement joins TRBV2 to TRBJ2-3; D possibly corresponds to TRBD2 (5 bases). V gave up 4 bases and J gave up 2 bases, with 16 bases separating them. The CDR3 contains 16 residues. Per the germline V gene, CDR1 is SNHLY and CDR2 is FYNNEI. The CDR3 reads CASSATGNLNTDTQYF. The CDR3, as DNA: TGTGCCAGCAGTGCAACCGGGAACCTAAACACAGATACGCAGTATTTT.